This paragraph reports one T cell receptor (beta chain). The sample is drawn from a study of blood T cell repertoires in COVID-19. Germline V lookup: CDR1 MGHRA, CDR2 YSYEKL. V was clipped by 0 bases and J by 6 bases; unmatched bases: 17. This CDR3 is 19 amino acids long. Generated by immunoSEQ multiplex PCR, the TCRdb table keeps only in-frame clones and is missing some. Of roughly 99,000 clones in the sample, less than 90% were seen once. Source material: peripheral blood. This clonotype was sampled from a human donor in a cohort sampled during active COVID-19. The chain uses TRBV4-1 and TRBJ2-7; TRBD2 matches 10 bases. The CDR3 DNA follows: TGCGCCAGCAGCCAAGATCTCAGGACTAGCGGAAGACCGAGACGCGAGCAGTACTTC. This encodes CASSQDLRTSGRPRREQYF.